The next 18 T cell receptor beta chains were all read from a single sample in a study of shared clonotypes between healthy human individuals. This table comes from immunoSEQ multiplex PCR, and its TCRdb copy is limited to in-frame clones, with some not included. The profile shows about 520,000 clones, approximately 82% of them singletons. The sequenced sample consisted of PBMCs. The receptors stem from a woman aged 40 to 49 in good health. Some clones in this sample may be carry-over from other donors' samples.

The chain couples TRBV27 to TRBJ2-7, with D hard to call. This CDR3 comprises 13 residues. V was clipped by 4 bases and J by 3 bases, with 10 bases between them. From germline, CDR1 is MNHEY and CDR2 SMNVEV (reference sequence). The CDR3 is CASSSAWGYEQYF. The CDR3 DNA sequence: TGTGCCAGCAGTTCCGCGTGGGGCTACGAGCAGTACTTC.

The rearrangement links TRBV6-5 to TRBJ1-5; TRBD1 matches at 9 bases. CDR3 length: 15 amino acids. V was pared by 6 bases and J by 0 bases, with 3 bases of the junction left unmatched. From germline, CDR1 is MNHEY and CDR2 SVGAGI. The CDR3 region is CASRRTGDSNQPQHF. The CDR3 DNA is TGTGCCAGCAGACGGACAGGGGATAGCAATCAGCCCCAGCATTTT.

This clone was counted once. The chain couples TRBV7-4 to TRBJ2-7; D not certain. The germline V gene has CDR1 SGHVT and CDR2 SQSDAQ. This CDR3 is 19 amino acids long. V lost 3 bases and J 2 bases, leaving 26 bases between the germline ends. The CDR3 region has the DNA TGTGCCAGCAGCTTGAGACGCGACCCGTATCGGGTGGCCCCCTACGAGCAGTACTTC. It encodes CASSLRRDPYRVAPYEQYF.

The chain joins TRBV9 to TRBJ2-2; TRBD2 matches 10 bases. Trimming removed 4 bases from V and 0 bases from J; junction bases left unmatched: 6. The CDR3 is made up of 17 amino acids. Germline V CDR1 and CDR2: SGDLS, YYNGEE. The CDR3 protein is CASSLTSGYANTGELFF. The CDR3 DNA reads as TGTGCCAGCAGCTTGACTAGCGGGTACGCGAACACCGGGGAGCTGTTTTTT.

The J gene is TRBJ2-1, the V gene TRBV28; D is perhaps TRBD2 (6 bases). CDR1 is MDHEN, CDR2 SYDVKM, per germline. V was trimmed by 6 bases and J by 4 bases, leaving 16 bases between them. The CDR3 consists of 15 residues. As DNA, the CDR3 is TGTGCCAGCAGAATCGGGGGTGGCGTGTACAATGAGCAGTTCTTC. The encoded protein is CASRIGGGVYNEQFF. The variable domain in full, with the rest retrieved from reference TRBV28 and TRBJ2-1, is DVKVTQSSRYLVKRTGEKVFLECVQDMDHENMFWYRQDPGLGLRLIYFSYDVKMKEKGDIPEGYSVSREKKERFSLILESASTNQTSMYLCASRIGGGVYNEQFFGPGTRLTVL.

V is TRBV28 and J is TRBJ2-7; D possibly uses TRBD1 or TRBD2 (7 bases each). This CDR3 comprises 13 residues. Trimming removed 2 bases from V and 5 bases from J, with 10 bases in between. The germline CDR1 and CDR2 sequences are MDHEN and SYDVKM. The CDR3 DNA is TGTGCCAGCAGTTTACAGGGGGGGGACGAGCAGTACTTC. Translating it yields CASSLQGGDEQYF.

The CDR3 DNA follows: TGTGCCAGCAGCTTAGCTGGATGGGGCACTGAAGCTTTCTTT. Amino acids: CASSLAGWGTEAFF. The chain has TRBV7-6 and TRBJ1-1; D is ambiguous. V was cut by 0 bases and J by 4 bases, with 9 bases left in between. The CDR3 length is 14 residues. Germline V gene data show CDR1 as SGHVS and CDR2 as FNYEAQ.

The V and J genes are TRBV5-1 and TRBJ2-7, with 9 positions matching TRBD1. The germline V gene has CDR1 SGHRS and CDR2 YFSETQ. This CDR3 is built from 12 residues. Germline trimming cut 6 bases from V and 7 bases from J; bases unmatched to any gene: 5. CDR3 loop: CASTWGQGEQYF. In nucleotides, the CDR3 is TGCGCCAGCACCTGGGGACAGGGAGAGCAGTACTTC.

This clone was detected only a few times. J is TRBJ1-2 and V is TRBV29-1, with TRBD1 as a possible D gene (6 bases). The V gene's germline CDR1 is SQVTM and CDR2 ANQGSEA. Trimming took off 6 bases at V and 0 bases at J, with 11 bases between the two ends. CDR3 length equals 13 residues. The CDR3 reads CSVTQGSNYGYTF. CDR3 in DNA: TGCAGCGTGACACAGGGATCTAACTATGGCTACACCTTC.

This CDR3 is CASSYNPGQSYEQYF. The DNA of the CDR3 is TGTGCCAGCAGTTACAATCCGGGACAGAGCTACGAGCAGTACTTC. The chain recombines TRBV6-5 with TRBJ2-7; TRBD1 aligns across 7 bases. Germline V gives CDR1 MNHEY, CDR2 SVGAGI. The CDR3 totals 15 residues. Trimming removed 2 bases from V and 3 bases from J; junction bases left unmatched: 7.

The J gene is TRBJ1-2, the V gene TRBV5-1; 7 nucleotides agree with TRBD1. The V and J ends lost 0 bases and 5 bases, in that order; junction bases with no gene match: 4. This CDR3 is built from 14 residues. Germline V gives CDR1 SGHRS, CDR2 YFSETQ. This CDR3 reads CASSLGGTEYGYTF. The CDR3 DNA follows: TGCGCCAGCAGCTTGGGCGGGACAGAATATGGCTACACCTTC.

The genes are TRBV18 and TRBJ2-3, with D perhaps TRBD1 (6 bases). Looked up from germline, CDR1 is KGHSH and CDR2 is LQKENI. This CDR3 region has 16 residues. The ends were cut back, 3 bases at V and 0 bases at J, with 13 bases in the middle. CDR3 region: CASSPLQGRSTDTQYF. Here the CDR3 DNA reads TGTGCCAGCTCACCCTTACAGGGTAGGAGCACAGATACGCAGTATTTT.

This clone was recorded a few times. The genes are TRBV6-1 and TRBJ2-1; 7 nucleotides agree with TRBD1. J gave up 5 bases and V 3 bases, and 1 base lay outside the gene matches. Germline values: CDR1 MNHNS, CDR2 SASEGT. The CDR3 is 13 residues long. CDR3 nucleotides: TGTGCCAGCAGTGAGGACAGGCACAATGAGCAGTTCTTC. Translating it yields CASSEDRHNEQFF.

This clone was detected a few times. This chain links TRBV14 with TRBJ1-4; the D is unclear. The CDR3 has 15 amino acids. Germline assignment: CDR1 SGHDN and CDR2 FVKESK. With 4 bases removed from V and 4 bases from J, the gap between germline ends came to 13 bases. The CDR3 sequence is CASSRASTFNEKLFF. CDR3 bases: TGTGCCAGCAGCCGAGCTAGCACCTTTAATGAAAAACTGTTTTTT.

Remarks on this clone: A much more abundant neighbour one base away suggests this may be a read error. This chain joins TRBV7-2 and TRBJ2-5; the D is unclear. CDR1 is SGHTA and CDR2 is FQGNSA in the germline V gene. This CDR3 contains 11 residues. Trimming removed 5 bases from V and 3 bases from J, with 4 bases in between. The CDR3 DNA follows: TGTGCCAGCAGCACAGAAGAGACCCAGTACTTC. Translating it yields CASSTEETQYF.

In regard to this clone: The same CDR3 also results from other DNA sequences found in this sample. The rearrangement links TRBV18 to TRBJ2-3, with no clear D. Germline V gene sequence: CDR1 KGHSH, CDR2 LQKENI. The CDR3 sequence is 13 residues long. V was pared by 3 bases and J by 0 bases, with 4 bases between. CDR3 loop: CASSPGSTDTQYF. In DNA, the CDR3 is TGTGCCAGCTCACCTGGTAGCACAGATACGCAGTATTTT.

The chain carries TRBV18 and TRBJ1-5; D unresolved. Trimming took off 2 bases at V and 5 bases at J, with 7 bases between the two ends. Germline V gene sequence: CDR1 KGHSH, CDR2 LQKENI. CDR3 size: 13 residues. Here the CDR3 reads CASSPAPHQPQHF. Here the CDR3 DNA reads TGTGCCAGCTCACCAGCGCCGCATCAGCCCCAGCATTTT.

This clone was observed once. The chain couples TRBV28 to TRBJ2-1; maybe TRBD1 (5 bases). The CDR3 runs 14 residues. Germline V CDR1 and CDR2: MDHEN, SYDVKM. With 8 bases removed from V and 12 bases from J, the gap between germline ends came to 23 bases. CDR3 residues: CASEVRGRRHWQFF. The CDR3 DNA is TGTGCCAGCGAGGTAAGGGGCAGGCGTCATTGGCAGTTCTTC.